This is a list of T cell receptor beta chains from one sample in a study of blood T cell repertoires in COVID-19. The data were produced by immunoSEQ multiplex PCR, yet TCRdb's version contains in-frame clones alone and is incomplete. Of about 270,000 clones detected, more than 65% appear once; the ten largest clones hold around 2.9%. Sequencing was done on a sample of peripheral blood. The receptor source for this set is a woman under 30 with acute or convalescent COVID-19. Each CDR3 is given with its conserved first and last residue. The D gene is left open where the match is weak. Expanded clones get a size class; other rows say once, few or many, or leave the size out.

TRBV28	TRBJ2-7	.	TRBD1	CASSSPRQGGYEQYF	TGTGCCAGCAGTTCCCCGCGACAGGGTGGCTACGAGCAGTACTTC
TRBV30	TRBJ2-7	.	.	CAWKRGTRAGEQYF	TGTGCCTGGAAAAGGGGGACACGGGCTGGCGAGCAGTACTTC
TRBV15	TRBJ2-7	.	TRBD1	CATSPKRQGSSYEQYF	TGTGCCACCAGTCCGAAACGACAGGGGAGCTCCTACGAGCAGTACTTC
TRBV19	TRBJ1-2	few	.	CASSQDTSYGYTF	TGTGCCAGCTCGCAAGACACCTCCTATGGCTACACCTTC
TRBV12-3/TRBV12-4	TRBJ2-7	.	.	CASSSTQLYEQYF	TGTGCCAGCAGTTCAACCCAACTCTACGAGCAGTACTTC
TRBV19	TRBJ2-2	few	.	CASRWGVNTGELFF	TGTGCCAGTAGATGGGGGGTGAACACCGGGGAGCTGTTTTTT
TRBV18	TRBJ1-5	.	.	CASSPATNQPQHF	TGTGCCAGCTCACCGGCAACAAATCAGCCCCAGCATTTT
TRBV28	TRBJ2-1	.	TRBD2	CASSLTSVVFF	TGTGCCAGCAGTTTAACTAGCGTGGTGTTCTTC
TRBV7-2	TRBJ1-5	.	TRBD1	CASSSTGGNQPQHF	TGTGCCAGCAGCTCGACAGGGGGCAATCAGCCCCAGCATTTT
TRBV7-2	TRBJ2-3	.	TRBD2	CASSLAGAGGGTDTQYF	TGTGCCAGCAGCTTAGCGGGGGCGGGAGGAGGCACAGATACGCAGTATTTT
TRBV5-1	TRBJ2-1	many	.	CASSPQPGLSYNEQFF	TGCGCCAGCAGCCCCCAACCGGGACTCTCCTACAATGAGCAGTTCTTC
TRBV24-1	TRBJ2-1	once	.	CATSDRSGGSYNEQFF	TGTGCCACCAGTGATCGATCAGGGGGGTCCTACAATGAGCAGTTCTTC
TRBV7-6	TRBJ2-6	.	TRBD1	CASSLVLGQQVSGANVLTF	TGTGCCAGCAGCTTAGTCCTGGGACAGCAAGTCTCTGGGGCCAACGTCCTGACTTTC
TRBV5-1	TRBJ2-7	.	TRBD2	CASSSGLAGGRSYEQYF	TGCGCCAGCAGCTCTGGACTAGCGGGAGGTCGGTCCTACGAGCAGTACTTC
TRBV5-1	TRBJ2-7	.	TRBD2	CASSLEASGYYEQYF	TGCGCCAGCAGCTTGGAGGCTAGCGGTTACTACGAGCAGTACTTC
TRBV30	TRBJ1-1	.	TRBD1	CAWRTGLNTEAFF	TGTGCCTGGAGGACAGGGCTGAACACTGAAGCTTTCTTT
TRBV7-8	TRBJ1-6	.	TRBD1	CASSMSRGRGDSPLHF	TGTGCCAGCAGCATGAGCAGGGGGCGGGGAGATTCACCCCTCCACTTT
TRBV2	TRBJ2-7	.	.	CASRLHNYEQYF	TGTGCCAGCAGGCTCCACAACTACGAGCAGTACTTC
TRBV13	TRBJ1-1	.	TRBD1	CASSTGGEGTEAFF	TGTGCCAGCAGCACAGGGGGCGAGGGGACTGAAGCTTTCTTT
TRBV28	TRBJ1-2	.	.	CASSSPFPGTDGYTF	TGTGCCAGCAGTTCGCCGTTCCCGGGAACGGATGGCTACACCTTC
TRBV7-2	TRBJ1-5	.	TRBD1	CASSPLGGFSNQPQHF	TGTGCCAGCAGCCCCCTAGGGGGCTTTAGCAATCAGCCCCAGCATTTT
TRBV30	TRBJ2-1	once	TRBD1	CAWGDSYNEQFF	TGTGCCTGGGGGGACAGTTACAATGAGCAGTTCTTC
TRBV7-7	TRBJ1-6	.	TRBD1	CASGDRDRGSSYNSPLHF	TGTGCTAGCGGGGACCGGGACAGGGGGAGCTCCTATAATTCACCCCTCCACTTT
TRBV10-3	TRBJ2-1	.	.	CAIGGRNEQFF	TGTGCCATCGGAGGTAGAAATGAGCAGTTCTTC
TRBV5-1	TRBJ2-6	few	.	CASTGPGANVLTF	TGCGCCAGCACTGGGCCTGGGGCCAACGTCCTGACTTTC
TRBV9	TRBJ1-4	.	TRBD1	CASSVGTGYNEKLFF	TGTGCCAGCAGCGTCGGGACAGGTTATAATGAAAAACTGTTTTTT
TRBV19	TRBJ1-5	.	.	CASSSNRDQPQHF	TGTGCCAGTAGCTCCAATCGGGATCAGCCCCAGCATTTT
TRBV27	TRBJ2-1	.	TRBD2	CASSPLPGLAGEGSYNEQFF	TGTGCCAGCAGCCCCTTACCGGGACTAGCGGGAGAGGGGTCCTACAATGAGCAGTTCTTC
TRBV10-2	TRBJ2-1	.	.	CASVGGTYNEQFF	TGCGCCAGCGTTGGGGGGACTTACAATGAGCAGTTCTTC
TRBV27	TRBJ2-7	.	TRBD1	CASSRGQAYEQYF	TGTGCCAGCAGCCGCGGACAGGCATACGAGCAGTACTTC
TRBV10-2	TRBJ1-6	.	.	CASSVKWKGDSPLHF	TGCGCCAGCAGTGTGAAGTGGAAAGGGGATTCACCCCTCCACTTT
TRBV5-4	TRBJ2-1	.	.	CASTHAELGRGEQFF	TGTGCCAGCACCCACGCCGAACTAGGGCGTGGTGAGCAGTTCTTC